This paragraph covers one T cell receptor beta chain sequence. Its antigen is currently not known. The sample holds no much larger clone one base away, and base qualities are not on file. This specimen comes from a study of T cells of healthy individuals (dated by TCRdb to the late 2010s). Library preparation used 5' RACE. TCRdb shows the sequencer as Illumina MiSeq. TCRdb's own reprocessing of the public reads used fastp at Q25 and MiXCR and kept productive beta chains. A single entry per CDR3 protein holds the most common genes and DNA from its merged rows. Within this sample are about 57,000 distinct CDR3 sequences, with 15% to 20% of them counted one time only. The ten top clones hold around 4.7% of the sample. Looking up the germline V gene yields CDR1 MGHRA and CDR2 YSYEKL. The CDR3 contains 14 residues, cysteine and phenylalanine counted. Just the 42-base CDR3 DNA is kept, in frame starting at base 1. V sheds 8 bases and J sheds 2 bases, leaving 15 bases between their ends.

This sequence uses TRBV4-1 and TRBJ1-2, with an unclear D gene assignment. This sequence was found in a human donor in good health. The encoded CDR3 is CASSTRRRNYGYTF. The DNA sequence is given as TGCGCCAGCTCTACCCGGCGGCGGAACTATGGCTACACCTTC.